This TCR beta chain was found in a study of T-cell reconstitution after alpha-beta-depleted transplantation in children. This CDR3 spans 15 amino acids. The V gene's germline CDR1 is MNHEY and CDR2 SVGEGT. V gave up 7 bases and J gave up 3 bases; unmatched junction bases: 10. This clonotype was recorded a few times. Unique molecular identifiers were incorporated during preparation of the TCRbeta library. TCRdb called the PCR reads again in MiXCR, with one record for every CDR3 protein. The table has around 530,000 distinct CDR3 sequences, approximately 32% seen once. The chain is built from TRBV6-2 or TRBV6-3 and TRBJ2-5, with 8 bases fitting TRBD1. The sample was PBMCs from the stem cell graft donor, taken from the stem cell graft. The source is a human donor who donated a stem cell graft to a child with aplastic anemia. CDR3 in amino acids: CASTDHDRGKETQYF. Here the CDR3 DNA reads TGTGCCAGCACCGACCACGACAGGGGAAAAGAGACCCAGTACTTC.